The table lists the clone carrying this TCR beta chain with a count of one. Its target is not known. The data belong to a study of PD-L1 blockade in urothelial cancer. Study as a whole: Analysis of blood occurred 3 weeks (second dose) and 6 weeks after treatment start.

Time point here: pretreatment peripheral blood. Locally advanced or metastatic urothelial carcinoma affected all patients. Sample numbers ranged from 1 to 8 per patient, encompassing pretreatment and on-treatment collections. General study findings and limits: Better survival was predicted by below-median pretreatment blood TCR clonality.

CDR1 and CDR2 (germline): SQVTM, ANQGSEA. This CDR3 region has 11 residues. The V end lost 6 bases, the J end lost 0 bases, and 6 bases lay between the germline ends. Clones were read by immunoSEQ multiplex PCR, and TCRdb kept only the in-frame ones, dropping some. The table includes approximately 50,000 clones, around 84% detected once. The chain recombines TRBV29-1 with TRBJ2-7; D remains unclear. This TCR came from a man aged 70-80 years with urothelial cancer. Sequenced material: PBMCs, taken around atezolizumab (anti-PD-L1) treatment. For the CDR3, the DNA is TGCAGCGTATTGAGCTCCTACGAGCAGTACTTC. It yields the protein CSVLSSYEQYF.